What follows are 22 T cell receptor beta chains derived from one specimen sequenced in a study of CD8+ T cells in alopecia areata. Following RNA extraction, reverse transcription yielded cDNA that acted as the sequencing template. Method: immunoSEQ multiplex PCR; TCRdb's copy keeps in-frame clones and lacks some. The sample contains approximately 300,000 clones, none of them singletons. Cells that came from pooled cutaneous lymph nodes were sorted using CD4, CD8alpha, NKG2D, NKG2ACE and other markers. Sequencing used CD4+ T cells sorted from a lymph node. The receptors were gathered from a C3H/HeJ mouse with alopecia areata. The strain is characterized by the MHC haplotype H2-k.

This clone has a handful of counts. Gene names are the mouse ones. The CDR3 end falls 4 residues outside the read, so it is completed with the germline J gene. The rearrangement joins TRBV19 to TRBJ2-7; TRBD1 matches at 9 bases. The V and J ends lost 7 bases and 0 bases, in that order; junction bases with no gene match: 5. Germline V gene sequence: CDR1 FNHDT, CDR2 SITEND (reference sequence). The CDR3 covers 14 residues. The covered CDR3 bases are TGTGCCAGCCCCCTGACAGGGGGCTCCTAT. Protein: CASPLTGGSY. The full-length CDR3 reads as CASPLTGGSYEQYF.

In the case of this clone: Mouse gene names apply. Coverage ceases 4 residues before the CDR3 finishes, and the germline J gene fills in the end. Other DNA sequences from this sample encode an identical CDR3 as well. The V gene is TRBV5, the J gene TRBJ2-7; 9 bases line up with TRBD2. Trimming cost V 0 bases and J 3 bases; bases outside gene matches: 0. The CDR3 contains 14 residues. Germline CDR1 reads LGHNA; CDR2 reads YNLKQL (reference sequence). CDR3 DNA (partial): TGTGCCAGCAGCCAAGAGACTGGGGGCTAT. It yields the protein CASSQETGGY. In full, the CDR3 is CASSQETGGYEQYF.

Remarks on this clone: Gene labels here are mouse ones. The CDR3 DNA, read in part, is TGTGCCAGCAGTGATTTTGGGGTCCGTGCAGAA. Translation gives CASSDFGVRAE. The whole CDR3 sequence reads CASSDFGVRAETLYF. This rearrangement joins TRBV13-1 to TRBJ2-3; D is perhaps TRBD2 (5 bases). The CDR3 is cut off 4 residues early in the read; its end comes from the germline J gene. The CDR3 sequence is 15 residues long. The germline V and J ends were trimmed by 1 base and 1 base, with 10 bases remaining between them. Germline CDR1 reads NSHNY; CDR2 reads SYGAGN.

To note about this clone: Genes and germline are mouse. Coverage ceases 3 residues before the CDR3 finishes, and the germline J gene fills in the end. The J gene is TRBJ1-6, the V gene TRBV13-1; 8 nucleotides agree with TRBD1. TRBJ1-6 is assigned to the ORF class and has an uncertain function. Unmatched junction bases numbered 2, after V lost 0 bases and J lost 6 bases. The germline V gene has CDR1 NSHNY and CDR2 SYGAGN. The CDR3 totals 15 residues. The sequenced CDR3 bases are TGTGCCAGCAGTGATGAACAGGGGGTTAATTCGCCC. This encodes CASSDEQGVNSP. The CDR3 in full is CASSDEQGVNSPLYF.

In its sample, this clone was seen a few times. Gene labels here are mouse ones. The read gets to within 4 residues of the CDR3 end, and the germline J gene fills in the rest. This sequence joins TRBV13-2 and TRBJ2-2; tentatively, D is TRBD2 (6 bases). Germline CDR1 reads NNHNN; CDR2 reads SYGAGS (reference sequence). The V end was cut by 0 bases, the J end by 0 bases, with 9 bases between. The CDR3 loop spans 16 amino acids. The chain's CDR3 is CASGDVVGANTGQLYF. CDR3 DNA (partial): TGTGCCAGCGGTGATGTGGTGGGGGCAAACACCGGG.

Points on this clone: The gene symbols are mouse symbols. The CDR3 end is not reached by the read, which stops 4 residues before it; the germline J gene fills it in. The chain carries TRBV1 and TRBJ2-5, with D possibly being TRBD2 (6 bases). This CDR3 comprises 15 residues. CDR1 NSQYPW and CDR2 LRSPGD come from the germline V gene (reference sequence). V lost 3 bases to trimming and J lost 0 bases, with 10 bases between them. The sequenced part of the CDR3 DNA is TGCACCTGCAGTGCGGCCGGACTGAACCAAGAC. This sequence encodes CTCSAAGLNQD. The full-length CDR3 reads as CTCSAAGLNQDTQYF.

There are a few counts of this clone. Genes here carry mouse names. Read sequence stops 4 residues before the CDR3 end, and the germline J gene provides the missing end. This chain joins TRBV1 and TRBJ2-4, with TRBD2 matching over 8 bases. The junction had 8 bases not matched to a gene; V was cut back by 3 bases and J by 0 bases. The germline V gene has CDR1 NSQYPW and CDR2 LRSPGD (reference sequence). The CDR3 covers 17 residues. The CDR3 sequence is CTCSAGRLGSSQNTLYF. The DNA read from the CDR3 is TGCACCTGCAGTGCGGGTAGACTGGGGTCTAGTCAAAAC. Full variable domain (rest looked up from reference TRBV1 and TRBJ2-4): VTLLEQNPRWRLVPRGQAVNLRCILKNSQYPWMSWYQQDLQKQLQWLFTLRSPGDKEVKSLPGADYLATRVTDTELRLQVANMSQGRTLYCTCSAGRLGSSQNTLYFGAGTRLSVL.

Points on this clone: The gene names here belong to mouse. The CDR3 end falls 4 residues outside the read, so it is completed with the germline J gene. The sample holds other DNA sequences that translate to the same CDR3. The chain is built from TRBV13-1 and TRBJ2-7; D remains ambiguous. Germline CDR1 reads NSHNY; CDR2 reads SYGAGN. The CDR3 consists of 11 residues. Partial CDR3 DNA: TGTGCCAGCAGTGATGCTTAT. This encodes CASSDAY. The complete CDR3 reads CASSDAYEQYF.

This clone has just a few counts. Mouse names are used for the genes. The CDR3 end is not reached by the read, which stops 4 residues before it; the germline J gene fills it in. The chain links TRBV13-3 to TRBJ2-4; no firm D call. This CDR3 has 13 amino acids. The V end was cut by 2 bases, the J end by 0 bases, with 4 bases between. CDR1 is NNHDY and CDR2 is SYVADS in the germline V gene. The sequenced CDR3 bases are TGTGCCAGCAGTGACCCTAGTCAAAAC. This translates into CASSDPSQN. The entire CDR3 sequence reads CASSDPSQNTLYF. The entire variable domain, with the rest obtained from reference TRBV13-3 and TRBJ2-4, is as follows: EAAVTQSPRSKVAVTGGKVTLSCHQTNNHDYMYWYRQDTGHGLRLIHYSYVADSTEKGDIPDGYKASRPSQENFSLILELASLSQTAVYFCASSDPSQNTLYFGAGTRLSVL.

About this clone: The genes are named according to mouse. The observed sequence ends 4 residues before the CDR3 terminus, with the missing tail filled in from the germline J gene. This chain joins TRBV13-1 and TRBJ2-2; 8 bases agree with TRBD1. This CDR3 region has 15 residues. Germline V gene sequence: CDR1 NSHNY, CDR2 SYGAGN. With 6 bases clipped from V and 0 bases from J, the junction kept 4 bases outside the gene matches. CDR3 DNA, as far as it was read: TGTGCCAGCAATTACAGGGGGGCAAACACCGGG. This sequence encodes CASNYRGANTG. The full CDR3 sequence reads CASNYRGANTGQLYF.

This clone turned up a few times. Gene labels here are mouse ones. The CDR3 goes on 4 residues after the read ends, and that part is filled in from the germline J gene. The chain couples TRBV13-1 to TRBJ2-1; 13 bases map to TRBD2. The germline V gene has CDR1 NSHNY and CDR2 SYGAGN. Unmatched junction bases numbered 5, after V lost 3 bases and J lost 5 bases. CDR3 size: 16 residues. CDR3 in amino acids: CASSAGTGGVNAEQFF. The CDR3 DNA, read in part, is TGTGCCAGCAGTGCCGGGACTGGGGGGGTAAATGCT.

Only a few counts were recorded for this clone. Gene names are the mouse ones. The missing CDR3 end, 4 residues past where the read stops, is filled in from the germline J gene. This chain connects TRBV1 to TRBJ2-7; a weak D match, TRBD2 (6 bases). The germline gives CDR1 NSQYPW, CDR2 LRSPGD (reference sequence). V was trimmed by 0 bases and J by 0 bases, leaving 12 bases between them. This CDR3 is 16 amino acids long. CDR3 region: CTCSADFGGNSYEQYF. CDR3 bases read: TGCACCTGCAGTGCAGATTTTGGGGGAAACTCCTAT.

This clone has a count of ten or more. Genes here carry mouse names. The read ends 4 residues before the CDR3 terminus; that terminus is restored from the germline J gene. This chain connects TRBV17 to TRBJ2-3, with D tentatively TRBD1 (5 bases). Trimming stripped 1 base from V and 0 bases from J, with 8 bases between. Germline CDR1 MNHDT, CDR2 YYDKIL. CDR3 size: 15 residues. The CDR3 loop is CASSRATASAETLYF. The CDR3 bases that were read are TGTGCTAGCAGTAGAGCGACAGCTAGTGCAGAA.

In its sample, this clone was seen a few times. All gene names here are mouse names. Read sequence stops 4 residues before the CDR3 end, and the germline J gene provides the missing end. The V gene is TRBV5, the J gene TRBJ2-5, with 9 bases fitting TRBD1. The CDR3 has 15 amino acids. Germline V CDR1 and CDR2: LGHNA, YNLKQL (reference sequence). The sequenced CDR3 bases are TGTGCCAGCAGCCAATGGGACAGGGTTGGGGAC. Its protein product is CASSQWDRVGD. Given in full, the CDR3 is CASSQWDRVGDTQYF.

This clone was seen ten or more times. Mouse germline and gene names are used. The read halts 4 residues ahead of the CDR3 end, with the missing end drawn from the germline J gene. This rearrangement joins TRBV1 to TRBJ1-2; the match to TRBD1 covers 8 bases. The CDR3 is 15 residues long. The germline V gene has CDR1 NSQYPW and CDR2 LRSPGD (reference sequence). The ends lost 4 bases at V and 0 bases at J; junction bases unmatched: 4. The DNA read from the CDR3 is TGCACCTGCAGTGGGGGGACAGGAGCAAACTCC. This encodes CTCSGGTGANS. The full-length CDR3 reads as CTCSGGTGANSDYTF. The variable domain in full, with the rest retrieved from reference TRBV1 and TRBJ1-2, is VTLLEQNPRWRLVPRGQAVNLRCILKNSQYPWMSWYQQDLQKQLQWLFTLRSPGDKEVKSLPGADYLATRVTDTELRLQVANMSQGRTLYCTCSGGTGANSDYTFGSGTRLLVI.

This clone was observed a handful of times. Genes here carry mouse names. The read halts 4 residues ahead of the CDR3 end, with the missing end drawn from the germline J gene. The V and J genes are TRBV13-3 and TRBJ2-7, with TRBD2 matching over 11 bases. This CDR3 is 13 amino acids long. CDR1 NNHDY and CDR2 SYVADS come from the germline V gene. Partial CDR3 DNA: TGTGCCAGCAGTGAACTGGGGGGGCAT. Protein sequence: CASSELGGH. The entire CDR3 is CASSELGGHEQYF.

The table lists this clone with a few counts. Gene names are mouse gene names. The sequence runs out 4 residues before the end of the CDR3; the remainder is reconstructed from the germline J gene. The chain uses TRBV5 and TRBJ2-5; a possible D gene is TRBD2 (5 bases). The CDR3 is 14 amino acids. Germline loops: CDR1 LGHNA, CDR2 YNLKQL (reference sequence). The part of the CDR3 DNA that was read is TGTGCCAGCAGCCAAGAAGTCTGGGAAGAC. This gives the protein CASSQEVWED. The full CDR3 reads CASSQEVWEDTQYF.

Points on this clone: Mouse gene names apply. The read falls 4 residues short of the CDR3 end, and the missing part is taken from the germline J gene. This chain uses TRBV31 with TRBJ2-1, with a tentative D call TRBD2 (6 bases). Germline-derived CDR1 and CDR2 are GKSSPN and SITVG. Trimming left V 0 bases short and J 0 bases short, with 9 bases between. The CDR3 is made up of 15 amino acids. Incomplete CDR3 DNA: TGTGCCTGGAGTCTAGAACTGGGTAACTATGCT. It specifies CAWSLELGNYA. The whole CDR3 is CAWSLELGNYAEQFF.

This clone was seen a few times. Gene names denote mouse genes. The read comes to an end 4 residues before the CDR3 does, leaving the germline J gene to fill in the end. The sample contains more than one DNA sequence encoding this CDR3. The rearrangement uses TRBV19 and TRBJ2-2; 8 bases are a match to TRBD1. After removal of 2 bases from V and 0 bases from J, the junction contained 0 bases not matched to a gene. The CDR3 consists of 15 residues. Germline loops: CDR1 FNHDT, CDR2 SITEND (reference sequence). This CDR3 is CASSMTGANTGQLYF. CDR3 bases read: TGTGCCAGCAGTATGACAGGGGCAAACACCGGG.

In this sample, this clone turned up a few times. Gene and germline names: mouse. The read terminates 4 residues before the CDR3 end, so the remaining end is supplied by the germline J gene. The chain uses TRBV13-3 and TRBJ2-1; 8 positions agree with TRBD1. The length of the CDR3 is 12 residues. Germline V CDR1 and CDR2: NNHDY, SYVADS. The chain's CDR3 is CARDRERAEQFF. CDR3 bases read: TGTGCCAGGGACAGGGAGAGGGCT.

A few counts support this clone. Genes and germline are mouse. Coverage ceases 4 residues before the CDR3 finishes, and the germline J gene fills in the end. The rearrangement links TRBV13-3 to TRBJ2-1; 9 nucleotides line up with TRBD1. The CDR3 runs to 17 residues. Per the germline V gene, CDR1 is NNHDY and CDR2 is SYVADS. Losses at the gene ends were 0 bases for V and 1 base for J; bases not matched to a gene: 5. The part of the CDR3 DNA that was read is TGTGCCAGCAGTGATGGGAACAGGGGGCAAAACTATGCT. It encodes CASSDGNRGQNYA. The whole CDR3 is CASSDGNRGQNYAEQFF.

Points on this clone: Gene names refer to mouse genes. Coverage ceases 4 residues before the CDR3 finishes, and the germline J gene fills in the end. This rearrangement joins TRBV17 to TRBJ2-5; 7 bases line up with TRBD2. The germline gives CDR1 MNHDT, CDR2 YYDKIL. V shed 1 base and J 2 bases; nucleotides not matched to a gene: 3. CDR3 length: 15 amino acids. CDR3 bases read: TGTGCTAGCAGTAGAGTTACTGGGGTCCAAGAC. Translated: CASSRVTGVQD. The full CDR3 is CASSRVTGVQDTQYF.